This record looks at one T cell receptor beta chain sequence and its context. This sample stems from a study of cytomegalovirus exposure and HLA in healthy donors. The CDR3 sequence is 17 residues long. V lost 4 bases, J lost 7 bases, and 10 bases stayed unmatched. Germline values: CDR1 SGHNT, CDR2 YYREEE (reference sequence). PCR employed 60 Vbeta and 13 Jbeta primers. Sequenced by immunoSEQ multiplex PCR; TCRdb stores in-frame clones only, minus some. The sample shows approximately 270,000 clones, roughly 80% of them seen only once. Sequencing was carried out using PBMCs. The TCR was taken from a girl aged 2 to 9 in good health and CMV-seronegative. The rearrangement joins TRBV5-4 to TRBJ2-1; 14 positions match TRBD2. CDR3 bases: TGTGCCAGCAGCATGACCGGGACTAGCGGGAGCCTGAATGAGCAGTTCTTC. Translating gives CASSMTGTSGSLNEQFF.